This passage covers 4 T cell receptor beta chains from one sample sequenced in a study of blood T cell repertoires in COVID-19. Profiling relied on immunoSEQ multiplex PCR, and the TCRdb table lists in-frame clones only, not all of them. The table records 200,000 to 300,000 clones, more than 80% of them present only once. Sequencing was performed on peripheral blood. These receptors all stem from a human donor in a cohort sampled during active COVID-19.

The table lists this clone with a count of one. The chain uses TRBV27 and TRBJ1-5; D not certain. Germline CDR1 reads MNHEY; CDR2 reads SMNVEV (reference sequence). Trimming took 4 bases from V and 5 from J, leaving 21 bases between them. The CDR3 extends over 17 amino acids. CDR3 sequence: CASSSRGGRAEYQPQHF. CDR3 DNA sequence: TGTGCCAGCAGTTCCCGAGGAGGGCGCGCAGAATATCAGCCCCAGCATTTT.

The chain has TRBV5-1 and TRBJ2-4; D may be TRBD2 (6 bases). The germline V gene has CDR1 SGHRS and CDR2 YFSETQ. The CDR3 runs to 14 residues. Trimming took 5 bases from V and 8 from J, leaving 17 bases between them. This CDR3 is CASRRGLGRDIQYF. CDR3 coding DNA: TGCGCCAGCAGGCGGGGACTGGGGCGGGACATTCAGTACTTC.

As for this clone: The identical CDR3 is also encoded by other nucleotide sequences in the sample. The V gene is TRBV29-1, the J gene TRBJ1-1; 10 nucleotides align to TRBD1. This CDR3 has 13 amino acids. V was pared by 3 bases and J by 3 bases, with 1 base of the junction left unmatched. Per the germline V gene, CDR1 is SQVTM and CDR2 is ANQGSEA. This CDR3 is CSVEGQGYTEAFF. In DNA form, the CDR3 reads TGCAGCGTTGAGGGACAGGGGTACACTGAAGCTTTCTTT.

The CDR3 DNA follows: TGTGCCAGCAGCTTATACCCCGGGATTGGACGGAAGAACACTGAAGCTTTCTTT. It translates to CASSLYPGIGRKNTEAFF. The chain combines TRBV11-2 with TRBJ1-1; D gene uncertain. V lost 2 bases and J 1 base, leaving 20 bases between the germline ends. The CDR3 covers 18 residues. From germline, CDR1 is SGHAT and CDR2 FQNNGV.